This entry features one TCR beta chain sequence. Antigen unknown. PCR amplification relied on 60 Vbeta primers (plus 13 Jbeta primers). Profiling relied on immunoSEQ multiplex PCR, and the TCRdb table lists in-frame clones only, not all of them. This sample yields some 130,000 clones, of which over 50% are seen a single time; around 1.6% belongs to the top ten. These data come from a study of cytomegalovirus exposure and HLA in healthy donors. Study observations and caveats: It is likely that the observed cluster of highly shared sequence variants was a sequencing artifact.

J lost 0 bases, V lost 5 bases, and 6 bases had no gene match. The CDR3 consists of 17 residues. Germline CDR1 reads MNHEY; CDR2 reads SMNVEV (reference sequence). The clonotype originates from a human donor in good health. V and J are TRBV27 and TRBJ2-6; the match to TRBD1 covers 8 bases. Material for sequencing was PBMCs. The CDR3 spells CASSPGTGRSGANVLTF. The CDR3 nucleotides are TGTGCCAGCAGTCCTGGGACAGGTCGCTCTGGGGCCAACGTCCTGACTTTC. The full variable domain, in which reference TRBV27 and TRBJ2-6 provide the parts outside the CDR3, is EAQVTQNPRYLITVTGKKLTVTCSQNMNHEYMSWYRQDPGLGLRQIYYSMNVEVTDKGDVPEGYKVSRKEKRNFPLILESPSPNQTSLYFCASSPGTGRSGANVLTFGAGSRLTVL.